This is a list of T cell receptor beta chains from one sample in a study of cytomegalovirus exposure and HLA in healthy donors. Method: immunoSEQ multiplex PCR; TCRdb's copy keeps in-frame clones and lacks some. The repertoire has over 60,000 clones, approximately 95% of them found once; the top ten carry 3% to 4%. Source material: PBMCs. These receptors were obtained from a man aged 18 to 30 in good health and CMV-seronegative. Each CDR3 is given with its conserved first and last residue. D genes are given only for firm matches.

D | V | CDR3
- | TRBV18 | CASSPGSKGYNSPLHF
TRBD1 | TRBV2 | CASSVVNRGVRQAFF
- | TRBV2 | CASSEGRAQGKLFF
TRBD2 | TRBV6-4 | CASSPGGENTGELFF
- | TRBV27 | CASSFLPPGYGTGELFF
TRBD1 | TRBV2 | CASRPDRGLEGYTF
- | TRBV5-6 | CASSLGGQVNYEQYF
TRBD1 | TRBV6-1 | CASSELGTGDTEAFF
TRBD2 | TRBV11-2 | CASQVASGGLTQYF
- | TRBV30 | CAWSVQSYEQYF
TRBD1 | TRBV28 | CASRDRQGASYGYTF
- | TRBV19 | CASSTTGPNTEAFF
TRBD1 | TRBV5-6 | CASIRQGPNTEAFF
TRBD1 | TRBV7-3 | CASSSSGTGISSYNEQFF
TRBD1 | TRBV2 | CASIPLGTAEAFF
- | TRBV2 | CASTPAGEQYF
TRBD1 | TRBV28 | CASRTGTETIEQFF
TRBD2 | TRBV13 | CASSFESSGFTGELFF
- | TRBV5-1 | CASSSSPGVNTEAFF
- | TRBV27 | CASSLPGLETQYF
TRBD1 | TRBV6-5 | CASSLGTGTGTEAFF
TRBD2 | TRBV6-5 | CATSGLAGGTGELFF
- | TRBV19 | CASNKGNGYTF
TRBD1 | TRBV30 | CAWSPGGTGTQYF
- | TRBV5-1 | CASSLLPDMNQPQHF
- | TRBV5-1 | CASSLEGVARDTEAFF
TRBD1 | TRBV16 | CASRPKQGFGPNSPLHF
TRBD1 | TRBV5-1 | CASSLGTGNTGELFF
TRBD2 | TRBV28 | CAIGDLAGGTYEQYF
TRBD1 | TRBV5-8 | CASSLGGQEDYEQYF
- | TRBV10-3 | CAIQPGFASDTQYF
TRBD2 | TRBV5-1 | CASSPGGYTGELFF
TRBD1 | TRBV2 | CASSRPGQGRTEAFF
- | TRBV15 | CATRQGTTYEQYF
TRBD1 | TRBV9 | CASSTDREHGYTF
TRBD2 | TRBV10-2 | CASSESGGSSYNEQFF
- | TRBV7-9 | CASSLAQSDGYTF
TRBD2 | TRBV7-9 | CASSPPLAGGQGDTQYF
- | TRBV10-2 | CASSLESGNTIYF
TRBD2 | TRBV19 | CASSNVGGSTDTQYF
- | TRBV30 | CAWSGQENSPLHF
TRBD1 | TRBV7-3 | CASSTDRANSYNEQFF
TRBD2 | TRBV18 | CASSPELAGGRNNEQFF
TRBD1 | TRBV5-1 | CASSWGQGAGNYGYTF
- | TRBV9 | CASSPGQSYEQYF
- | TRBV4-2 | CASSQVTGNYNEQFF
- | TRBV7-9 | CASSLRVAEAFF